The following is a T cell receptor beta chain sequence with its context. Profiled with immunoSEQ multiplex PCR; TCRdb holds only in-frame clones, not every one. The sample consists of 2,500,000 or so clones, over 85% of them appearing once. The sample is drawn from a study of shared clonotypes between healthy human individuals. Germline V CDR1 and CDR2: MNHEY, SVGAGI. Deletions cut 3 bases from V and 3 bases from J, with 15 bases between. The CDR3 is 15 residues long. This chain joins TRBV6-5 and TRBJ2-7; no firm D call. This clonotype was sampled from a man aged 18 to 30 in good health. The specimen was naive CD4+ T cells sorted from blood. Subset meaning: CD45RA+ positively selected. CDR3 region: CASSYRPYGVYEQYF. The CDR3 nucleotides are TGTGCCAGCAGTTATCGTCCGTATGGGGTCTACGAGCAGTACTTC.